The 25 T cell receptor beta chains below come from one sample, sequenced in a study of T cell repertoires in cytomegalovirus infection. MiXCR was run by TCRdb on the reads, yielding one entry per CDR3 protein. The table lists fewer than 350,000 distinct CDR3 sequences, about 17% of them singletons, with around 13% in the top ten. Sequenced sample: PBMCs. Receptor source: a human donor in good health (CMV status not recorded). Some clones in this sample may be carry-over from other donors' samples.

This clonotype occurred a few times. The chain is built from TRBV12-3 or TRBV12-4 and TRBJ1-2; 10 bases map to TRBD1. Trimming cost V 7 bases and J 8 bases; bases outside gene matches: 7. CDR3 length: 13 amino acids. The CDR3 region has the DNA TGTGCCAGCAACGACAGGGGGCTGGGCGGCTACACCTTC. This sequence encodes CASNDRGLGGYTF.

The chain recombines TRBV7-6 with TRBJ2-3; D call uncertain. The V gene lost 1 base and the J gene lost 6 bases, with 11 bases spanning the gap. CDR1 and CDR2 from the germline V gene are SGHVS and FNYEAQ. The CDR3 has 14 amino acids. In DNA form, the CDR3 reads TGTGCCAGCAGCTTAGGTGGCCCGCAGGATACGCAGTATTTT. Translated, it gives CASSLGGPQDTQYF.

This clonotype was recorded only once. The gene calls are TRBV27 and TRBJ2-7; D gene ambiguous. The length of the CDR3 is 14 residues. In germline, CDR1 is MNHEY, CDR2 SMNVEV (reference sequence). V lost 9 bases and J lost 2, with 17 bases in between. The CDR3 nucleotides are TGTGCCAGTAAGACGGACCCAGAAGCCTACGAGCAGTACTTC. As protein: CASKTDPEAYEQYF.

The CDR3 bases are TGTGCCAGCAGCGTCCGGGACAGCCTCATGAACACTGAAGCTTTCTTT. Translation: CASSVRDSLMNTEAFF. The J gene is TRBJ1-1, the V gene TRBV5-4; 7 nucleotides match TRBD1. V shed 4 bases, J shed 0 bases, and the junction held 9 bases outside the gene matches. This CDR3 region has 16 residues. The germline CDR1 and CDR2 sequences are SGHNT and YYREEE (reference sequence). The entire variable domain, with the rest obtained from reference TRBV5-4 and TRBJ1-1, is as follows: ETGVTQSPTHLIKTRGQQVTLRCSSQSGHNTVSWYQQALGQGPQFIFQYYREEENGRGNFPPRFSGLQFPNYSSELNVNALELDDSALYLCASSVRDSLMNTEAFFGQGTRLTVV.

This clonotype was seen ten or more times. This chain links TRBV7-2 with TRBJ2-3, with TRBD1 as a possible D gene (6 bases). The germline V gene encodes CDR1 SGHTA and CDR2 FQGNSA. The CDR3 is 15 amino acids. V lost 1 base and J lost 3, with 11 bases in between. The CDR3 sequence is CASSLGGPRTDTQYF. CDR3 in DNA: TGTGCCAGCAGCTTAGGGGGGCCGAGGACAGATACGCAGTATTTT.

A note on this clonotype: A read error is possible here, since a much larger clone lies one base away. The conserved phenylalanine or tryptophan is not found at the CDR3 terminus, so this likely reflects a read error. The chain employs TRBV6-1 and TRBJ1-5, with a tentative D call TRBD1 (6 bases). Deletions cut 6 bases from V and 6 bases from J, with 15 bases between. CDR1 is MNHNS and CDR2 is SASEGT in the germline V gene. This CDR3 is built from 14 residues. CDR3 loop: CASSSQGRAQPQHL. The CDR3 coding sequence is TGTGCCAGCAGCAGCCAGGGGCGCGCTCAGCCCCAGCATCTT.

At least ten counts were recorded for this clonotype. The chain carries TRBV6-1 and TRBJ1-2, with D possibly being TRBD1 (5 bases). Germline CDR1 reads MNHNS; CDR2 reads SASEGT. This CDR3 region has 14 residues. Trimming stripped 5 bases from V and 6 bases from J, with 16 bases between. In DNA form, the CDR3 reads TGTGCCAGCAGTCGGCGCGGCAGGGCAGATGGCTACACCTTC. It is translated as CASSRRGRADGYTF.

This chain uses TRBV6-5 with TRBJ2-1; the match to TRBD2 covers 8 bases. Per germline, CDR1 MNHEY and CDR2 SVGAGI. V shed 7 bases and J 4 bases; nucleotides not matched to a gene: 9. The CDR3 runs to 15 residues. CDR3 in amino acids: CASISTGGKYNEQFF. DNA for the CDR3: TGTGCCAGCATTAGTACGGGGGGGAAATACAATGAGCAGTTCTTC.

This clonotype was detected a few times. The genes are TRBV6-1 and TRBJ1-2; D is possibly TRBD1 (6 bases). The length of the CDR3 is 16 residues. V was trimmed by 6 bases and J by 2 bases, leaving 19 bases between them. Germline values: CDR1 MNHNS, CDR2 SASEGT. CDR3 region: CASRGGDTGRNYGYTF. CDR3 sequence (DNA): TGTGCCAGCAGGGGAGGGGACACAGGACGGAACTATGGCTACACCTTC.

This clonotype was observed a handful of times. V is TRBV25-1 and J is TRBJ1-6; D ambiguous. V lost 1 base, J lost 7 bases, and 8 bases lay in between. This CDR3 comprises 14 residues. Germline V gene sequence: CDR1 MGHDK, CDR2 SYGVNS. CDR3 nucleotide sequence: TGTGCCAGCAGTGAATTAGGGCCCAATTCACCCCTCCACTTT. This translates into CASSELGPNSPLHF.

J is TRBJ2-3 and V is TRBV4-1; D assignment may be TRBD1 or TRBD2 (5 bases each). The CDR3 consists of 16 residues. Germline CDR1 reads MGHRA; CDR2 reads YSYEKL. Trimming pared 1 base from V and 5 bases from J, leaving 16 bases between. The CDR3 loop reads CASSQAAGTGRDTQYF. Written as DNA, the CDR3 is TGCGCCAGCAGCCAAGCCGCGGGTACGGGGCGAGATACGCAGTATTTT.

This clonotype has a count of ten or more. The rearrangement joins TRBV12-3 or TRBV12-4 to TRBJ2-3; D unresolved. The CDR3 runs 13 residues. Trimming shortened V by 6 bases and J by 2 bases, and 9 bases separated the two germline ends. CDR3 amino acids: CASSAHSTDTQYF. CDR3 DNA sequence: TGTGCCAGCAGCGCCCATTCCACAGATACGCAGTATTTT.

This clonotype was seen a handful of times. The chain recombines TRBV4-1 with TRBJ2-1, with D perhaps TRBD1 (7 bases). Germline V gene data show CDR1 as MGHRA and CDR2 as YSYEKL. The CDR3 sequence is 15 residues long. V was clipped by 4 bases and J by 9 bases, with 19 bases between them. The CDR3 spells CASSPQGGVRGEQFF. The CDR3 DNA follows: TGCGCCAGCAGCCCCCAGGGGGGAGTGAGGGGTGAGCAGTTCTTC.

This clonotype came up many times. The V gene is TRBV7-2, the J gene TRBJ1-6, with D perhaps matching TRBD1 (6 bases). The CDR3 is 15 amino acids. The germline V gene encodes CDR1 SGHTA and CDR2 FQGNSA. Trimming removed 4 bases from V and 8 bases from J, with 15 bases in between. The CDR3 DNA reads as TGTGCCAGCAGCTCCGGGGGGGGCTCAGATTCACCCCTCCACTTT. Protein product: CASSSGGGSDSPLHF.

This clonotype turned up a few times. The chain has TRBV4-1 and TRBJ1-1, with TRBD1 matching over 8 bases. V dropped 1 base and J dropped 2; count of bases not matched to a gene: 3. Germline loops: CDR1 MGHRA, CDR2 YSYEKL. The CDR3 runs to 15 residues. The CDR3 region has the DNA TGCGCCAGCAGCCAAGGGGACAGGCTCAACACTGAAGCTTTCTTT. Residues: CASSQGDRLNTEAFF.

This clonotype was recorded a few times. The genes are TRBV20-1 and TRBJ1-1, with 7 bases matching TRBD1. The CDR3 length is 12 residues. Germline lookup yields CDR1 DFQATT and CDR2 SNEGSKA (reference sequence). The ends lost 4 bases at V and 1 base at J; junction bases unmatched: 0. In nucleotides, the CDR3 is TGCAGTGCTACAGGGGGGAACACTGAAGCTTTCTTT. This gives the protein CSATGGNTEAFF.

Of note for this clonotype: At one of its ends the junction is not consistent with the germline gene, which may arise from a read error. This chain links TRBV4-1 with TRBJ1-4; D unresolved. Germline values: CDR1 MGHRA, CDR2 YSYEKL. This CDR3 contains 15 residues. CDR3 in amino acids: CASSQVKVDNERLFF. CDR3 bases: TGCGCCAGCAGCCAAGTGAAGGTTGATAATGAAAGACTGTTTTTT.

This clonotype occurred many times. The rearrangement links TRBV12-5 to TRBJ2-5; 7 bases are shared with TRBD1. Germline CDR1 and CDR2: LGHNT and FRNRAP. Trimming cost V 4 bases and J 3 bases; bases outside gene matches: 2. The CDR3 runs 13 residues. CDR3 coding DNA: TGTGCTAGTGGTTCAGGGGGTGAAGAGACCCAGTACTTC. This encodes CASGSGGEETQYF.

At least ten counts were recorded for this clonotype. Its ends do not fully match the called genes, so a read error is possible. The chain links TRBV7-7 to TRBJ2-2, with D perhaps TRBD1 or TRBD2 (5 bases each). Per germline, CDR1 SSHAT and CDR2 FNYEAQ (reference sequence). The CDR3 extends over 17 amino acids. The CDR3 coding sequence is TGTGCTAGCAGCTCGGGGTGGCAGGGCGCGAACACCGGGGAGCTGTTTTTT. This gives the protein CASSSGWQGANTGELFF.

The chain couples TRBV12-3 or TRBV12-4 to TRBJ2-7; 7 bases agree with TRBD1. Trimming removed 8 bases from V and 2 bases from J; junction bases left unmatched: 18. The CDR3 is made up of 17 amino acids. The CDR3 protein is CASAAYPTGKRTYEQYF. The DNA for the CDR3 is TGTGCCAGCGCGGCATACCCGACAGGGAAACGAACCTACGAGCAGTACTTC.

The gene calls are TRBV2 and TRBJ2-3; D tentatively fits TRBD1 or TRBD2 (5 bases each). Germline CDR1 reads SNHLY; CDR2 reads FYNNEI. V was trimmed by 3 bases and J by 4 bases, leaving 14 bases between them. The CDR3 covers 15 residues. The CDR3 here is CASSDSLGVPDTQYF. The CDR3 DNA sequence: TGTGCCAGCAGTGATTCCTTGGGGGTCCCAGATACGCAGTATTTT.

This clonotype was seen many times. The J gene is TRBJ2-7, the V gene TRBV7-8; D is unclear. The CDR3 is 15 amino acids. Germline CDR1 is SGHVS and CDR2 is FQNEAQ. V was cut by 3 bases and J by 2 bases, with 14 bases left in between. CDR3 sequence: CASSFWAASTYEQYF. Here the CDR3 DNA reads TGTGCCAGCAGCTTCTGGGCCGCCTCGACCTACGAGCAGTACTTC.

In this sample, this clonotype turned up many times. The chain joins TRBV6-1 to TRBJ1-5; no definite D call. Trimming removed 1 base from V and 6 bases from J, with 10 bases in between. The length of the CDR3 is 14 residues. CDR1 and CDR2 (germline): MNHNS, SASEGT. Here the CDR3 DNA reads TGTGCCAGCAGTGAAGAAGACGGACCTCAGCCCCAGCATTTT. Its protein is CASSEEDGPQPQHF.

The chain joins TRBV28 to TRBJ2-3; 7 bases line up with TRBD2. CDR1 is MDHEN and CDR2 is SYDVKM in the germline V gene. After removal of 4 bases from V and 0 bases from J, the junction contained 10 bases not matched to a gene. The CDR3 is 17 residues long. The CDR3 here is CASSSPGGGSSTDTQYF. CDR3 DNA sequence: TGTGCCAGCAGTTCCCCCGGTGGCGGGAGTAGCACAGATACGCAGTATTTT. The full variable domain, rest sourced from reference TRBV28 and TRBJ2-3, is DVKVTQSSRYLVKRTGEKVFLECVQDMDHENMFWYRQDPGLGLRLIYFSYDVKMKEKGDIPEGYSVSREKKERFSLILESASTNQTSMYLCASSSPGGGSSTDTQYFGPGTRLTVL.

V gene TRBV28 combines with J gene TRBJ2-7, with D uncertain. Germline CDR1 and CDR2: MDHEN and SYDVKM. V was shortened by 6 bases and J by 1 base, with 13 bases between the two germline ends. The CDR3 is made up of 14 amino acids. CDR3 region: CASSSPGRSYEQYF. The CDR3 DNA is TGTGCCAGCAGCTCCCCGGGCAGATCCTACGAGCAGTACTTC.